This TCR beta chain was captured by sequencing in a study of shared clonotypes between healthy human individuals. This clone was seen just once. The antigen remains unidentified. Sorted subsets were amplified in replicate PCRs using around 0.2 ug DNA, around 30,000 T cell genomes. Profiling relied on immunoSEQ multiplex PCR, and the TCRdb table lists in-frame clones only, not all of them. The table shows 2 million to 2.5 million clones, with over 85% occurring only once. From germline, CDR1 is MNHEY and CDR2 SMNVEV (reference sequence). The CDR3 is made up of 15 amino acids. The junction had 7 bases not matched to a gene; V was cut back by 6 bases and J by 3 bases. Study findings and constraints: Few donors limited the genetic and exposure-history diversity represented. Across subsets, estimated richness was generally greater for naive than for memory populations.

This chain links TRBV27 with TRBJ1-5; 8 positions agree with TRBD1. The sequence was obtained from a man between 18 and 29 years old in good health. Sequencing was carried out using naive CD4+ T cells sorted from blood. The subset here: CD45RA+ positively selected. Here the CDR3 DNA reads TGTGCCAGCAGGCCCGGGACAGGAGTCAATCAGCCCCAGCATTTT. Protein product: CASRPGTGVNQPQHF.